This passage covers 27 T cell receptor beta chains from one sample sequenced in a study of blood T cell repertoires in COVID-19. Data came from immunoSEQ multiplex PCR; TCRdb stores just in-frame clones and leaves some out. In the table there are roughly 180,000 clones, around 77% of which are singletons. The sequenced sample consisted of peripheral blood. The receptor source for this set is a man in his 60s with active or convalescent COVID-19.

J is TRBJ2-3 and V is TRBV10-3; TRBD2 matches at 12 bases. Per the germline V gene, CDR1 is ENHRY and CDR2 is SYGVKD. The CDR3 has 15 residues. V shed 10 bases and J 6 bases; nucleotides not matched to a gene: 11. CDR3 loop: CATRSLAGGPDTQYF. In DNA form, the CDR3 reads TGTGCCACCCGTTCTCTAGCGGGAGGGCCGGATACGCAGTATTTT.

The chain combines TRBV28 with TRBJ2-1; a possible D gene is TRBD1 (6 bases). Germline V CDR1 and CDR2: MDHEN, SYDVKM. The V gene lost 6 bases and the J gene lost 4 bases, with 16 bases spanning the gap. The CDR3 is 15 residues long. This chain's CDR3 is CASRGSGQRYNEQFF. The CDR3 nucleotides are TGTGCCAGCAGGGGGTCGGGACAAAGGTACAATGAGCAGTTCTTC.

The chain combines TRBV11-2 with TRBJ1-3; D call uncertain. Germline CDR1 SGHAT, CDR2 FQNNGV. Trimming cost V 2 bases and J 2 bases, with 4 bases left between them. The CDR3 covers 13 residues. The CDR3 sequence: CASSLSTGNTIYF. CDR3 bases: TGTGCCAGCAGCTTATCTACTGGAAACACCATATATTTT.

This CDR3 is CASSLTTYEQYF. The CDR3 DNA sequence: TGTGCCAGCAGCCTGACGACTTACGAGCAGTACTTC. The chain joins TRBV7-9 to TRBJ2-7; no definite D call. With 5 bases removed from V and 4 bases from J, the gap between germline ends came to 9 bases. This CDR3 is built from 12 residues. Germline CDR1 is SEHNR and CDR2 is FQNEAQ (reference sequence).

This clone was counted a few times. The J gene is TRBJ2-6, the V gene TRBV24-1, with a tentative D call TRBD2 (5 bases). The CDR3 loop spans 16 amino acids. Trimming pared 5 bases from V and 0 bases from J, leaving 10 bases between. Germline assignment: CDR1 KGHDR and CDR2 SFDVKD. CDR3 nucleotide sequence: TGTGCCACCAGTGCGGGGATTAGCTCTGGGGCCAACGTCCTGACTTTC. This codes for CATSAGISSGANVLTF.

The gene calls are TRBV7-9 and TRBJ1-2; 7 nucleotides line up with TRBD1. Germline CDR1 is SEHNR and CDR2 is FQNEAQ (reference sequence). This CDR3 region has 14 residues. V shed 4 bases, J shed 3 bases, and the junction held 5 bases outside the gene matches. CDR3 residues: CASSSDRWDYGYTF. The CDR3 DNA sequence: TGTGCCAGCAGCTCGGACAGGTGGGACTATGGCTACACCTTC.

V and J are TRBV5-1 and TRBJ2-7; D not certain. V dropped 4 bases and J dropped 3 bases, with 11 bases sitting between them. The germline V gene has CDR1 SGHRS and CDR2 YFSETQ. This CDR3 comprises 13 residues. CDR3 DNA: TGCGCCAGCAGCCCGAGTAAGAACTACGAGCAGTACTTC. Its translation: CASSPSKNYEQYF.

The rearrangement links TRBV6-1 to TRBJ2-7; 9 bases agree with TRBD2. The CDR3 has 14 residues. The V segment lost 2 bases and the J segment 4 bases; nucleotides outside the gene matches: 3. Germline V gene data show CDR1 as MNHNS and CDR2 as SASEGT. This CDR3 is CASSESGRRYEQYF. DNA for the CDR3: TGTGCCAGCAGTGAAAGCGGGAGGAGGTACGAGCAGTACTTC.

The chain employs TRBV11-3 and TRBJ2-7; TRBD1 aligns across 10 bases. This CDR3 region has 16 residues. V shed 0 bases and J 5 bases; nucleotides not matched to a gene: 7. Germline V gives CDR1 SGHNT, CDR2 YENEEA. DNA of the CDR3: TGTGCCAGCAGCTTAGATAGGGACAGGGGTCGGGACGAGCAGTACTTC. Translation: CASSLDRDRGRDEQYF.

The chain uses TRBV6-5 and TRBJ1-2; possible D gene TRBD1, 6 bases. V was trimmed by 4 bases and J by 4 bases, leaving 13 bases between them. Germline V gives CDR1 MNHEY, CDR2 SVGAGI. This CDR3 spans 14 amino acids. In nucleotides, the CDR3 is TGTGCCAGCAGTTCAGGGGAATTGGTCTATGGCTACACCTTC. Protein sequence: CASSSGELVYGYTF.

This clone occurred many times. The chain is built from TRBV4-1 and TRBJ1-3; no clear D gene. Per germline, CDR1 MGHRA and CDR2 YSYEKL. The V gene lost 3 bases and the J gene lost 0 bases, with 6 bases spanning the gap. This CDR3 is 14 amino acids long. The DNA of the CDR3 is TGCGCCAGCAGCCATCTTTTCTCTGGAAACACCATATATTTT. It codes for CASSHLFSGNTIYF.

V and J are TRBV10-3 and TRBJ2-1; D is undetermined. Trimming stripped 10 bases from V and 0 bases from J, with 10 bases between. Germline-derived CDR1 and CDR2 are ENHRY and SYGVKD. The CDR3 is made up of 13 amino acids. The CDR3 DNA follows: TGTGCCACACGAAGCCCCTCCTACAATGAGCAGTTCTTC. Its translation is CATRSPSYNEQFF.

The chain has TRBV5-4 and TRBJ1-3, with TRBD1 matching 10 bases. Germline trimming cut 3 bases from V and 2 bases from J; bases unmatched to any gene: 5. The CDR3 spans 16 residues. CDR1 and CDR2 (germline): SGHNT, YYREEE (reference sequence). CDR3 DNA sequence: TGTGCCAGCAGCTCTTGGACAGGGGGGACTGGAAACACCATATATTTT. As protein: CASSSWTGGTGNTIYF.

The gene calls are TRBV6-2 or TRBV6-3 and TRBJ1-1; 8 bases fit TRBD1. There are 12 residues in the CDR3. Losses at the gene ends were 6 bases for V and 9 bases for J; bases not matched to a gene: 6. Germline lookup yields CDR1 MNHEY and CDR2 SVGEGT. In nucleotides, the CDR3 is TGTGCCAGCAGCCAGGACAGGGTTAAAGCTTTCTTT. Encoded protein: CASSQDRVKAFF.

The chain joins TRBV15 to TRBJ2-2; 8 bases line up with TRBD1. The CDR3 consists of 16 residues. V shed 5 bases, J shed 3 bases, and the junction held 8 bases outside the gene matches. CDR1 and CDR2 (germline): LNHNV, YYDKDF (reference sequence). Here the CDR3 DNA reads TGTGCCACCAGCGGGCCGGGACAGGAGGACACCGGGGAGCTGTTTTTT. Its translation is CATSGPGQEDTGELFF.

This sequence joins TRBV6-1 and TRBJ1-3, with no clear D. Germline values: CDR1 MNHNS, CDR2 SASEGT. V was trimmed by 0 bases and J by 1 base, leaving 10 bases between them. The CDR3 extends over 16 amino acids. In nucleotides, the CDR3 is TGTGCCAGCAGTGAAGCGCTTCGAGGGTCTGGAAACACCATATATTTT. This encodes CASSEALRGSGNTIYF.

The genes are TRBV7-2 and TRBJ1-2, with 10 bases that match TRBD1. Losses at the gene ends were 5 bases for V and 7 bases for J; bases not matched to a gene: 7. The length of the CDR3 is 14 residues. The V gene's germline CDR1 is SGHTA and CDR2 FQGNSA. The DNA of the CDR3 is TGTGCCAGCAGCACCACCGGGACAGGGGTTGGCTACACCTTC. This translates into CASSTTGTGVGYTF.

This clone occurred a few times. The rearrangement uses TRBV7-2 and TRBJ2-1; 14 positions agree with TRBD2. The CDR3 contains 19 residues. Germline lookup yields CDR1 SGHTA and CDR2 FQGNSA. With 4 bases clipped from V and 6 bases from J, the junction kept 14 bases outside the gene matches. The CDR3: CASSSPVGTSGSGSNEQFF. Here the CDR3 DNA reads TGTGCCAGCAGCTCTCCCGTGGGGACTAGCGGGAGTGGTAGCAATGAGCAGTTCTTC.

The V call is TRBV29-1, the J call TRBJ1-2; D may be TRBD1 (6 bases). Germline V gene sequence: CDR1 SQVTM, CDR2 ANQGSEA. V lost 4 bases, J lost 4 bases, and 16 bases lay in between. This CDR3 region has 14 residues. This CDR3 is CSVGGRGQFYGYTF. The CDR3 region has the DNA TGCAGCGTTGGTGGCAGGGGCCAGTTCTATGGCTACACCTTC.

The J gene is TRBJ1-2, the V gene TRBV21-1. TRBV21-1 is a listed pseudogene. This CDR3 contains 15 residues. The CDR3 reads CASRIETTGCYGYTF. Written as DNA, the CDR3 is TGTGCCAGCAGGATTGAAACGACCGGGTGTTATGGCTACACCTTC.

J is TRBJ2-1 and V is TRBV7-2, with 15 nucleotides matching TRBD2. This CDR3 region has 18 residues. Germline assignment: CDR1 SGHTA and CDR2 FQGNSA. The junction had 7 bases not matched to a gene; V was cut back by 3 bases and J by 4 bases. CDR3 sequence: CASSLGLAGGYLYNEQFF. CDR3 sequence (DNA): TGTGCCAGCAGCTTGGGACTAGCGGGAGGCTACCTTTACAATGAGCAGTTCTTC.

The chain is built from TRBV5-1 and TRBJ1-4, with D possibly TRBD1 on 6 matching bases. This CDR3 spans 15 amino acids. Germline CDR1 SGHRS, CDR2 YFSETQ. The V end lost 5 bases, the J end lost 2 bases, and 13 bases lay between the germline ends. The CDR3 DNA sequence: TGCGCCAGCAGTTCACAGGGCATGACTAATGAAAAACTGTTTTTT. This gives the protein CASSSQGMTNEKLFF.

This clone was recorded a few times. The chain couples TRBV28 to TRBJ2-7; D remains unclear. Between the trimmed V and J ends, which lost 9 bases and 2 bases, there was a span of 14 bases. The CDR3 loop spans 13 amino acids. The germline gives CDR1 MDHEN, CDR2 SYDVKM. Here the CDR3 reads CASIRSRPYEQYF. CDR3 DNA sequence: TGTGCCAGTATAAGATCTAGGCCCTACGAGCAGTACTTC.

On this clone itself: The same CDR3 can be traced to other DNA sequences in this sample. The chain has TRBV19 and TRBJ1-5, with 7 bases lining up with TRBD1. This CDR3 is built from 13 residues. The V gene end was trimmed by 4 bases and the J gene end by 4 bases; junction bases not matched to a gene: 1. Germline CDR1 reads LNHDA; CDR2 reads SQIVND (reference sequence). The CDR3 sequence is CASSRDRNQPQHF. In DNA form, the CDR3 reads TGTGCCAGTAGTAGGGACAGAAATCAGCCCCAGCATTTT.

V usage is TRBV9 and J usage is TRBJ1-4; D is perhaps TRBD1 (6 bases). The germline gives CDR1 SGDLS, CDR2 YYNGEE. Trimming removed 2 bases from V and 12 bases from J, with 17 bases in between. The CDR3 runs 14 residues. CDR3 sequence reads: CASSVGPQGSELFF. CDR3 DNA: TGTGCCAGCAGCGTGGGACCACAGGGTTCAGAACTGTTTTTT.

This clone showed up just once. The J gene is TRBJ2-7, the V gene TRBV10-2; tentative D call: TRBD2 (5 bases). The CDR3 sequence is 15 residues long. V dropped 3 bases and J dropped 0 bases, with 12 bases sitting between them. Germline CDR1 is WSHSY and CDR2 is SAAADI. CDR3 coding DNA: TGCGCCAGCAGTGACCGGAGGAGATTCTCCTACGAGCAGTACTTC. Protein product: CASSDRRRFSYEQYF.

This clone was counted only a few times. This sequence joins TRBV9 and TRBJ1-2, with no clear D. This CDR3 contains 16 residues. Trimming took off 0 bases at V and 0 bases at J, with 12 bases between the two ends. Germline V gives CDR1 SGDLS, CDR2 YYNGEE. CDR3 loop: CASSVDSGASNYGYTF. CDR3 nucleotides: TGTGCCAGCAGCGTAGACTCGGGAGCCTCTAACTATGGCTACACCTTC.